Below, one T cell receptor (beta chain) is given with its context. This sample was taken from a study of blood T cell repertoires in COVID-19. CDR3 length: 14 residues. Germline CDR1 is SGHNT and CDR2 is YYREEE (reference sequence). Trimming took 4 bases from V and 4 from J; bases not matched to a gene: 6. Authors' data handling: Reference gene primer amplification gave estimated nucleated cell counts. The assay was immunoSEQ multiplex PCR, and TCRdb's table has in-frame clones only and misses some. V and J calls plus clone size are reproduced from that table; the DNA served to infer D and trimming. The sample yields 350,000 to 500,000 clones, around nine tenths seen once.

The clonotype was recovered from a woman in her late teens or twenties who had been exposed to COVID-19. Sequencing was performed on PBMCs or T cells enriched from blood (not recorded which). The rearrangement links TRBV5-4 to TRBJ1-2, with 8 nucleotides matching TRBD1. Here the CDR3 DNA reads TGTGCCAGCAGCGCACCGGGACAGGTCTATGGCTACACCTTC. Translating gives CASSAPGQVYGYTF.